A single T cell receptor beta chain is shown here with its context. This sample was included in a study of blood T cell repertoires in COVID-19. Study-wide background: Italy, Spain and the United States were the sources of the convalescent and acute COVID-19 samples.

The CDR3 totals 16 residues. The junction had 6 bases not matched to a gene; V was cut back by 3 bases and J by 4 bases. Germline lookup yields CDR1 ENHRY and CDR2 SYGVKD. In the authors' methods: How many nucleated cells were present was estimated from reference gene primer amplification. Profiling relied on immunoSEQ multiplex PCR, and the TCRdb table lists in-frame clones only, not all of them. V and J calls and clone size come straight from that table; D and trimming were deduced from the DNA. The sample includes approximately 46,000 clones, roughly 88% seen only once; the top ten take roughly 14%.

This receptor was identified in a human donor in a cohort sampled during active COVID-19. Sequencing was done on a sample of peripheral blood. V and J are TRBV10-3 and TRBJ2-3; 11 bases are shared with TRBD2. The CDR3 DNA reads TGTGCCATCAGTGAACCGGGACTAGCGGCGTCAGATACGCAGTATTTT. It codes for CAISEPGLAASDTQYF.